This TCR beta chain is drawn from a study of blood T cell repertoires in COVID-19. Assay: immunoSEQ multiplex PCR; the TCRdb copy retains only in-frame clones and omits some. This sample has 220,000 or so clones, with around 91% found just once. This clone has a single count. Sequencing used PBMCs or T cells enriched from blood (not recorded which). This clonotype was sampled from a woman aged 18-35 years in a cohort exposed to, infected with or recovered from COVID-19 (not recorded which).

This CDR3 reads CASSAARGEKLFF. CDR3 DNA sequence: TGTGCCAGCAGTGCAGCCCGGGGTGAAAAACTGTTTTTT. The chain joins TRBV6-1 to TRBJ1-4; D is unclear. Trimming cost V 4 bases and J 7 bases, with 10 bases left between them. The CDR3 has 13 amino acids. Germline assignment: CDR1 MNHNS and CDR2 SASEGT.